This T cell receptor beta chain originates from a study of CXCR3-negative and CXCR3-positive naive CD8 T cells. Libraries were UMI-labeled 5' RACE TRB cDNA. After re-calling the 5' RACE reads, TCRdb lists one entry per CDR3 protein, DNA absent. In total, the table holds some 130,000 distinct CDR3 sequences. CDR1 and CDR2 (germline): MDHEN, SYDVKM. This CDR3 contains 15 residues. Sequenced sample: naive CXCR3- CD8+ T cells from blood. The subset: CD45RO-CCR7+CD27+CD95- naive CD8+ T cells lacking CXCR3 (TNR3-). The receptor comes from a human donor in good health. Some clones in this sample may be carry-over from other donors' samples. The chain recombines TRBV28 with TRBJ2-5; TCRdb's assignment of TRBD1 cannot be checked, as there is no DNA. The CDR3: CASRTQDRLGETQYF.